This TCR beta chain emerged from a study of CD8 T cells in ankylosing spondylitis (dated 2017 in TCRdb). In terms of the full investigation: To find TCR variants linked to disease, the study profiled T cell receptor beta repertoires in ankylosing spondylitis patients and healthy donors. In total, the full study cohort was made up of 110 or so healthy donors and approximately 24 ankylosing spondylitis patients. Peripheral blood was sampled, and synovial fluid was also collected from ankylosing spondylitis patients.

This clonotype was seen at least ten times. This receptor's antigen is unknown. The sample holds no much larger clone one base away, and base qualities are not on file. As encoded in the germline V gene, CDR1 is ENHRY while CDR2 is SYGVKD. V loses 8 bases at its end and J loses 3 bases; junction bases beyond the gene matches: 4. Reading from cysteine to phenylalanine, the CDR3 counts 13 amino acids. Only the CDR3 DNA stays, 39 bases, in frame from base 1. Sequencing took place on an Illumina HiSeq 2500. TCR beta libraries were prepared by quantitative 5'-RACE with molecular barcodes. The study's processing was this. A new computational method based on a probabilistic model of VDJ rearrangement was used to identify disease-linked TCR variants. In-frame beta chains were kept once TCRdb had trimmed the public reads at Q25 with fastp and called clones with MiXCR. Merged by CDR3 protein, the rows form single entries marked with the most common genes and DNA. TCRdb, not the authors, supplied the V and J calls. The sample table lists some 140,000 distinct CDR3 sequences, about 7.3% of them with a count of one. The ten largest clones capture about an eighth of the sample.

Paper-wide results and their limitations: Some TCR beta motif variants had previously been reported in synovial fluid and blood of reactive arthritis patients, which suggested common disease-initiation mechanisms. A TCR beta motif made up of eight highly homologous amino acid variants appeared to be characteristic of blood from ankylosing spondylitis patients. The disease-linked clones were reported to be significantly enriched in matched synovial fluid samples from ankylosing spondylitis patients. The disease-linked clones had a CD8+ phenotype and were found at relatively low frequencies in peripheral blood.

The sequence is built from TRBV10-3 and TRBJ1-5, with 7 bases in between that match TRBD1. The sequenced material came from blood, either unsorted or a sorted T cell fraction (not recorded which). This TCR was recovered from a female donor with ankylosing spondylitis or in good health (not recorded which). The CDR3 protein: CAIAGQNNQPQHF. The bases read TGTGCCATCGCGGGACAGAACAATCAGCCCCAGCATTTT.